The rows below give T cell receptor beta chains drawn from one sample of a study of neurological immune-mediated disorders. TCRdb ran MiXCR on the 5' RACE reads and lists one entry per CDR3 protein. Found here are tens of thousands of distinct CDR3 sequences, about 6% of them singletons; the top ten hold around 0.52%. Sequenced material: CD4+ T cells from blood. The receptors originated from a woman in her forties in good health. The CDR3 runs from the conserved cysteine through the conserved F or W. The D gene is left open where the match is weak. Expanded clones are given a class, and other clones once, few, many or no size at all.

D | J | V | size | DNA | CDR3
- | TRBJ2-5 | TRBV5-4 | many | TGTGCCAGCAGCTTGAGGGGAATGGAGACCCAGTACTTC | CASSLRGMETQYF
- | TRBJ2-1 | TRBV29-1 | many | TGCAGCGTTAGGGGTAGCTCCTACAATGAGCAGTTCTTC | CSVRGSSYNEQFF
TRBD1 | TRBJ1-2 | TRBV15 | many | TGTGCCACCAGACTTGACAGGGGCTATGGCTACACCTTC | CATRLDRGYGYTF
- | TRBJ2-3 | TRBV14 | many | TGTGCCAGCAGCCGTCTAGGTCAAGGTGATGATACGCAGTATTTT | CASSRLGQGDDTQYF
TRBD2 | TRBJ2-7 | TRBV7-8 | many | TGTGCCAGCAGCTTAGTGCGGGGGTCCTCCTACGAGCAGTACTTC | CASSLVRGSSYEQYF
- | TRBJ1-1 | TRBV3-1 | many | TGTGCCAGCAGCCGGGGCCCGGGCACTGAAGCTTTCTTT | CASSRGPGTEAFF
- | TRBJ1-5 | TRBV28 | many | TGTGCCAGCAAAATGGGTTATAGCAATCAGCCCCAGCATTTT | CASKMGYSNQPQHF
TRBD2 | TRBJ2-7 | TRBV20-1 | many | TGCAGTGCTGACCCCACTAGCGGGAGGTTCTACGAGCAGTACTTC | CSADPTSGRFYEQYF
TRBD2 | TRBJ2-7 | TRBV5-1 | many | TGCGCCAGCAGCCTTCCCGGGACTAGCGGAAACGAGCAGTACTTC | CASSLPGTSGNEQYF
- | TRBJ2-1 | TRBV5-5 | many | TGTGCCAGCACCCTTGACAGCTCCTACAATGAGCAGTTCTTC | CASTLDSSYNEQFF
- | TRBJ2-5 | TRBV18 | few | TGTGCCAGCTCACCACCTAAGGCAGAGACCCAGTACTTC | CASSPPKAETQYF
- | TRBJ2-7 | TRBV29-1 | many | TGCAGCGTTGAGCCCAGTCCCTACGAGCAGTACTTC | CSVEPSPYEQYF
TRBD2 | TRBJ2-1 | TRBV20-1 | many | TGCAGTACCGGGACGCGGGGGGGTGAGCAGTTCTTC | CSTGTRGGEQFF
- | TRBJ2-6 | TRBV19 | - | TGTGCCAGTAGTATCTACCCAGGGACTGGGGCCAACGTCCTGACTTTC | CASSIYPGTGANVLTF
TRBD2 | TRBJ2-7 | TRBV7-6 | many | TGTGCCAGCAGCGGGGGACTAGCGGCATTTGAGCAGTACTTC | CASSGGLAAFEQYF
- | TRBJ1-2 | TRBV15 | many | TGTGCCACCAGCAGCTTTACTTCGGACTACACCTTC | CATSSFTSDYTF
- | TRBJ2-6 | TRBV20-1 | many | TGCAGTGCTAGAACTGGATCCTCTGGGGCCAACGTCCTGACTTTC | CSARTGSSGANVLTF
TRBD2 | TRBJ2-1 | TRBV7-9 | many | TGTGCCAGCAGCCCCGGGACTAGCGGGCTCTTGTACAATGAGCAGTTCTTC | CASSPGTSGLLYNEQFF
TRBD2 | TRBJ2-3 | TRBV5-5 | many | TGTGCCAGCAGCTCGGGACTAGCGGAATCAGATACGCAGTATTTT | CASSSGLAESDTQYF
- | TRBJ2-3 | TRBV20-1 | many | TGCAGTGCTAATGATAGAACAGATACGCAGTATTTT | CSANDRTDTQYF
- | TRBJ1-1 | TRBV6-5 | - | TGTGCCAGCAGTTACTCGTTTTTACAGATGGCTTTCTTT | CASSYSFLQMAFF
- | TRBJ1-3 | TRBV4-2 | many | TGTGCCAGCAGCCTCGGGGGGGGAGGCTCTGGAAACACCATATATTTT | CASSLGGGGSGNTIYF
TRBD1 | TRBJ1-1 | TRBV5-1 | many | TGCGCCAGCAGCTTACGACAGGGAAACACTGAAGCTTTCTTT | CASSLRQGNTEAFF
TRBD2 | TRBJ2-1 | TRBV24-1 | many | TGTGCCACCAGTGACATCCGCGGGGGGTCCTACAATGAGCAGTTCTTC | CATSDIRGGSYNEQFF
TRBD1 | TRBJ1-5 | TRBV29-1 | - | TGCAGCGTCCGGGACAGGGTGAATCAGCCCCAGCATTTT | CSVRDRVNQPQHF
- | TRBJ1-2 | TRBV19 | many | TGTGCCAGCGCCGAGCGGGAGGGCAGAGGCTACACCTTC | CASAEREGRGYTF
TRBD2 | TRBJ2-5 | TRBV28 | many | TGTGCCCTCGGCGGGAGTTGGGAGACCCAGTACTTC | CALGGSWETQYF
- | TRBJ2-5 | TRBV20-1 | many | TGCAGTGCTTACAACCAAGAGACCCAGTACTTC | CSAYNQETQYF
- | TRBJ2-2 | TRBV20-1 | many | TGCAGTGCTGGGAGGACAGAGGGCGGGGAGCTGTTTTTT | CSAGRTEGGELFF
- | TRBJ1-4 | TRBV29-1 | many | TGCAGCGTTGAAGAACTACCGGGACAAACAAATGAAAAACTGTTTTTT | CSVEELPGQTNEKLFF
TRBD1 | TRBJ2-2 | TRBV7-2 | many | TGTGCCAGCAGCTTAACTCAGGGACAGTCCGGGGAGCTGTTTTTT | CASSLTQGQSGELFF
- | TRBJ2-1 | TRBV12-3/TRBV12-4 | many | TGTGCCAGCAGGCCCCAAGACCACTACAATGAGCAGTTCTTC | CASRPQDHYNEQFF
TRBD2 | TRBJ2-1 | TRBV7-2 | many | TGTGCCAGCAGCTTCGAGGGGACTACGGGTGAGCAGTTCTTC | CASSFEGTTGEQFF
TRBD2 | TRBJ2-3 | TRBV20-1 | many | TGCAGTGCTAGACCGCGGGAGAGCACAGATACGCAGTATTTT | CSARPRESTDTQYF
- | TRBJ1-3 | TRBV5-1 | many | TGCGCCAGCAGTCAGGGGACGGAGAACACCATATATTTT | CASSQGTENTIYF
- | TRBJ2-7 | TRBV18 | - | TGTGCCAGCTCACCACATTTCGTGGACGGGGATAACAAAAGCTCCTACGAGCAGTACTTC | CASSPHFVDGDNKSSYEQYF
- | TRBJ1-6 | TRBV12-3/TRBV12-4 | many | TGTGCCAGCAGTTTAGCGCTCGGGGTTCGGTCACCCCTCCACTTT | CASSLALGVRSPLHF
- | TRBJ2-2 | TRBV7-7 | - | TGTGCTACTGCACGGACGTCCGCCTCCGGGGAGCTGTTTTTT | CATARTSASGELFF
TRBD1 | TRBJ1-1 | TRBV29-1 | many | TGCAGCGTGGGGACAGGGACGAACACTGAAGCTTTCTTT | CSVGTGTNTEAFF
- | TRBJ2-3 | TRBV28 | many | TGTGCCAGCAGTTCGTCACTGACAGATACGCAGTATTTT | CASSSSLTDTQYF